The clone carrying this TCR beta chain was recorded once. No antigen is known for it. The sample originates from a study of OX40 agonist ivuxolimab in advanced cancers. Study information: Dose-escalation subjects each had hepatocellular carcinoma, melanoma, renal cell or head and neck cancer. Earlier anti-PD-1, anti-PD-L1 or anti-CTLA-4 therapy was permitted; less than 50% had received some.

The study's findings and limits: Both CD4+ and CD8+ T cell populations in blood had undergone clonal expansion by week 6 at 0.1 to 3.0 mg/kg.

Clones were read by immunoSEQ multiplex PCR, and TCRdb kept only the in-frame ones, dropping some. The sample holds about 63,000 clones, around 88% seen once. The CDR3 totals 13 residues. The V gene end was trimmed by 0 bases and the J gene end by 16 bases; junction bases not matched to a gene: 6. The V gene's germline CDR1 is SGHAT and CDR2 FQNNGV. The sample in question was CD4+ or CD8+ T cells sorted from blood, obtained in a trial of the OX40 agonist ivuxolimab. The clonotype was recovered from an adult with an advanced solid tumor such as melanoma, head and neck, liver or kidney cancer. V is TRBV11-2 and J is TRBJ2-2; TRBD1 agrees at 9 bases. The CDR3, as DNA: TGTGCCAGCAGCTTAGATGGGGACAGGGTTAGGTTTTTT. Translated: CASSLDGDRVRFF.